This TCR beta chain was sequenced for a study of blood T cell repertoires in COVID-19. Study at large: Samples of COVID-19 (acute and convalescent) were obtained from the United States, Italy and Spain. T cells, B-cell-depleted T cells, or PBMCs supplied cDNA or gDNA.

The V and J ends lost 5 bases and 8 bases respectively, with 18 bases between them. Germline values: CDR1 LNHDA, CDR2 SQIVND (reference sequence). This CDR3 has 14 residues. Source study methods: Amplification from reference gene primers served as the basis for estimated nucleated cell counts. Clones were read by immunoSEQ multiplex PCR, and TCRdb kept only the in-frame ones, dropping some. The V and J calls and clone size were taken over from that table, and D and trimming were inferred from the DNA. Among about 220,000 clones listed, around 85% were seen once. This chain joins TRBV19 and TRBJ1-1, with D perhaps TRBD1 (6 bases). This sequence originates from a woman aged 30 to 39 who had recovered from COVID-19. The sequenced sample consisted of peripheral blood. The CDR3 sequence is CASSPWGTTSEAFF. The CDR3 nucleotides are TGTGCCAGTAGTCCCTGGGGGACAACTTCCGAAGCTTTCTTT.